One sample yielded the 22 T cell receptor beta chains listed below, sequenced in a study of identical twins. TCRdb fed the 5' RACE reads into MiXCR, producing one record per CDR3 protein. The sample contains 400,000 to 600,000 distinct CDR3 sequences, about 20% of which appear only once. The same sample was also used in a study of yellow fever vaccine responses in identical twins.

Sequencing was performed on CD4+ T cells sorted from blood. The receptor set was obtained from a woman aged 18 to 35 in good health.

This clonotype was seen only a few times. The V and J genes are TRBV12-3 or TRBV12-4 and TRBJ1-3; D is unresolved. This CDR3 has 16 amino acids. The V end was cut by 6 bases, the J end by 0 bases, with 15 bases between. The CDR3, as DNA: TGTGCCAGCAGCCTGCTGACCGTTAGCTCTGGAAACACCATATATTTT. This codes for CASSLLTVSSGNTIYF.

This clonotype turned up a few times. In nucleotides, the CDR3 is TGCGCCAGCAGCCAGGACCGAAGATCCTACGAGCAGTACTTC. This gives the protein CASSQDRRSYEQYF. V and J are TRBV5-1 and TRBJ2-7; no reliable D call. The CDR3 consists of 14 residues. V gave up 4 bases and J gave up 1 base, with 12 bases separating them. Germline CDR1 SGHRS, CDR2 YFSETQ.

In its sample, this clonotype was seen a few times. V usage is TRBV5-1 and J usage is TRBJ2-3, with 10 bases lining up with TRBD2. This CDR3 is 19 amino acids long. Trimming took 4 bases from V and 0 from J; bases not matched to a gene: 14. Germline loops: CDR1 SGHRS, CDR2 YFSETQ. CDR3 sequence: CASSAIITSGAASTDTQYF. The CDR3 nucleotides are TGCGCCAGCAGCGCGATCATTACTAGCGGGGCAGCGAGCACAGATACGCAGTATTTT.

The V gene is TRBV7-3, the J gene TRBJ1-1; no reliable D call. CDR3 length: 15 amino acids. Germline V lookup: CDR1 SGHTA, CDR2 FQGTGA. V lost 1 base and J 1 base, leaving 10 bases between the germline ends. CDR3 nucleotide sequence: TGTGCCAGCAGCTTAAACGCACCGGGGAACACTGAAGCTTTCTTT. This encodes CASSLNAPGNTEAFF.

This clonotype was seen a handful of times. The rearrangement uses TRBV14 and TRBJ2-5; D not certain. Germline V gives CDR1 SGHDN, CDR2 FVKESK. The CDR3 consists of 12 residues. Trimming took 3 bases from V and 5 from J, leaving 7 bases between them. CDR3 region: CASSQRTETQYF. The CDR3 bases are TGTGCCAGCAGCCAGAGAACGGAGACCCAGTACTTC.

This clonotype was seen a few times. The V and J genes are TRBV5-1 and TRBJ1-3, with D unresolved. The CDR3 sequence is 14 residues long. The germline gives CDR1 SGHRS, CDR2 YFSETQ. Trimming pared 0 bases from V and 0 bases from J, leaving 4 bases between. This chain's CDR3 is CASSLETSGNTIYF. The DNA of the CDR3 is TGCGCCAGCAGCTTGGAAACCTCTGGAAACACCATATATTTT.

A few counts support this clonotype. The chain joins TRBV20-1 to TRBJ2-5, with unresolved D. Germline V lookup: CDR1 DFQATT, CDR2 SNEGSKA (reference sequence). Trimming left V 5 bases short and J 1 base short, with 8 bases between. There are 12 residues in the CDR3. The DNA of the CDR3 is TGCAGTGCTGACGACTTCCAAGAGACCCAGTACTTC. Its translation: CSADDFQETQYF.

This clonotype appeared a few times. The genes are TRBV28 and TRBJ2-5; 9 bases line up with TRBD1. V lost 6 bases and J lost 0; bases outside the gene matches: 5. The germline V gene encodes CDR1 MDHEN and CDR2 SYDVKM. The CDR3 spans 15 residues. The CDR3, as DNA: TGTGCCAGCAGCCAATGGGACAGGGACCAAGAGACCCAGTACTTC. Residues: CASSQWDRDQETQYF.

The J gene is TRBJ1-2, the V gene TRBV15, with 10 bases that match TRBD1. CDR1 and CDR2 (germline): LNHNV, YYDKDF (reference sequence). This CDR3 spans 14 amino acids. The trim removed 0 bases at V and 7 bases at J, leaving 2 bases unmatched. CDR3 coding DNA: TGTGCCACCAGCAGAGACCGGGACAGGGGTGGCTACACCTTC. It specifies CATSRDRDRGGYTF.

The V and J genes are TRBV12-3 or TRBV12-4 and TRBJ2-3; TRBD2 might be the D (5 bases). The CDR3 is 18 amino acids. Deletions cut 3 bases from V and 2 bases from J, with 21 bases between. CDR3 sequence: CASSFTHTQRSSTDTQYF. The CDR3 DNA sequence: TGTGCCAGCAGTTTCACACACACACAGCGGTCCTCCACAGATACGCAGTATTTT.

The sample holds many counts of this clonotype. The chain employs TRBV18 and TRBJ2-2, with a weak D call TRBD1 (6 bases). Germline V gene lookup returns CDR1 KGHSH and CDR2 LQKENI. The CDR3 contains 15 residues. V lost 1 base, J lost 0 bases, and 6 bases lay in between. The CDR3 DNA is TGTGCCAGCTCACCACAGGGGGCGAACACCGGGGAGCTGTTTTTT. Its translation is CASSPQGANTGELFF.

V and J are TRBV5-8 and TRBJ2-3, with D maybe TRBD2 (5 bases). Trimming removed 1 base from V and 3 bases from J, with 12 bases in between. The CDR3 runs to 15 residues. CDR1 SGHTS and CDR2 YDEGEE come from the germline V gene. CDR3 protein: CASSLRLLATDTQYF. The DNA for the CDR3 is TGTGCCAGCAGCTTGAGATTGCTAGCTACAGATACGCAGTATTTT. Variable domain in full (rest from reference TRBV5-8 and TRBJ2-3): EAGVTQSPTHLIKTRGQQATLRCSPISGHTSVYWYQQALGLGLQFLLWYDEGEERNRGNFPPRFSGRQFPNYSSELNVNALELEDSALYLCASSLRLLATDTQYFGPGTRLTVL.

This chain links TRBV3-1 with TRBJ2-5, with D unclear. Germline-derived CDR1 and CDR2 are LGHDT and YNNKEL (reference sequence). The germline V and J ends were trimmed by 11 bases and 0 bases, with 19 bases remaining between them. The CDR3 loop spans 15 amino acids. The CDR3 DNA is TGTGCCCAGAACCAATCGGGTGGGTACCAAGAGACCCAGTACTTC. It is translated as CAQNQSGGYQETQYF.

CDR3 in DNA: TGCGCCAGCAGCTTGGTTCTGACTAGCGGGAGCACAGATACGCAGTATTTT. Its protein product is CASSLVLTSGSTDTQYF. This chain joins TRBV5-1 and TRBJ2-3; 10 nucleotides align to TRBD2. With V trimmed by 0 bases and J by 0 bases, 4 bases remained unmatched. Germline assignment: CDR1 SGHRS and CDR2 YFSETQ. The CDR3 is 17 residues long. Supplemented by reference TRBV5-1 and TRBJ2-3, the full variable domain reads KAGVTQTPRYLIKTRGQQVTLSCSPISGHRSVSWYQQTPGQGLQFLFEYFSETQRNKGNFPGRFSGRQFSNSRSEMNVSTLELGDSALYLCASSLVLTSGSTDTQYFGPGTRLTVL.

This clonotype was counted a few times. The chain employs TRBV2 and TRBJ2-1; D may correspond to TRBD1 or TRBD2 (7 bases each). CDR1 and CDR2 (germline): SNHLY, FYNNEI. Trimming pared 6 bases from V and 4 bases from J, leaving 13 bases between. The CDR3 is 14 residues long. This CDR3 is CASRGQGGYNEQFF. The CDR3 nucleotides are TGTGCCAGCAGAGGGCAGGGGGGGTACAATGAGCAGTTCTTC.

The table lists this clonotype with a few counts. The gene calls are TRBV10-3 and TRBJ2-5; TRBD1 agrees at 7 bases. This CDR3 is 12 amino acids long. The junction had 0 bases not matched to a gene; V was cut back by 5 bases and J by 3 bases. Germline CDR1 ENHRY, CDR2 SYGVKD. CDR3 protein: CAISQGEETQYF. The CDR3 coding sequence is TGTGCCATCAGTCAGGGGGAAGAGACCCAGTACTTC.

This sequence joins TRBV9 and TRBJ2-3, with D hard to call. V lost 1 base and J lost 0, with 9 bases in between. CDR3 length equals 15 residues. Per germline, CDR1 SGDLS and CDR2 YYNGEE. The CDR3 sequence is CASSVRTGSTDTQYF. The CDR3 DNA is TGTGCCAGCAGCGTACGGACCGGTAGCACAGATACGCAGTATTTT.

The rearrangement uses TRBV5-6 and TRBJ2-2, with 11 nucleotides matching TRBD1. Looked up from germline, CDR1 is SGHDT and CDR2 is YYEEEE. CDR3 length: 16 amino acids. J lost 3 bases, V lost 0 bases, and 1 base had no gene match. Here the CDR3 DNA reads TGTGCCAGCAGCTTGGCGGGACAGGGGGACACCGGGGAGCTGTTTTTT. It encodes CASSLAGQGDTGELFF.

Only a few counts were recorded for this clonotype. The chain links TRBV29-1 to TRBJ2-1, with D possibly TRBD1 on 6 matching bases. CDR3 size: 15 residues. Germline loops: CDR1 SQVTM, CDR2 ANQGSEA. Trimming left V 7 bases short and J 1 base short, with 17 bases between. CDR3 loop: CSGDKGHPSYNEQFF. The CDR3 coding sequence is TGCAGCGGCGATAAGGGACACCCTTCCTACAATGAGCAGTTCTTC.

The genes are TRBV28 and TRBJ2-7, with TRBD1 matching 9 bases. The CDR3 runs 15 residues. CDR1 MDHEN and CDR2 SYDVKM come from the germline V gene. The junction had 8 bases not matched to a gene; V was cut back by 5 bases and J by 3 bases. For the CDR3, the DNA is TGTGCCAGCAGTGGAAGGGGACAGGGAAACTACGAGCAGTACTTC. Its protein is CASSGRGQGNYEQYF.

This clonotype was observed a single time. The V gene is TRBV20-1, the J gene TRBJ2-7; perhaps TRBD2 as D (6 bases). CDR1 is DFQATT, CDR2 SNEGSKA, per germline (reference sequence). Trimming took off 0 bases at V and 7 bases at J, with 13 bases between the two ends. This CDR3 spans 13 amino acids. This CDR3 reads CSARDLVAGEQYV. CDR3 bases: TGCAGTGCTAGAGATCTTGTCGCGGGGGAGCAGTACGTC.

The chain couples TRBV28 to TRBJ1-2; perhaps TRBD1 as D (5 bases). The CDR3 is 15 amino acids. V was shortened by 4 bases and J by 4 bases, with 16 bases between the two germline ends. Germline CDR1 and CDR2: MDHEN and SYDVKM. Here the CDR3 reads CASSWGGDDRYGYTF. The CDR3 bases are TGTGCCAGCAGTTGGGGAGGGGACGACCGCTATGGCTACACCTTC.